This TCR beta chain originates from a study of cytomegalovirus exposure and HLA in healthy donors. Vbeta (60) and Jbeta (13) primers were used in the PCR. Sequenced by immunoSEQ multiplex PCR; TCRdb stores in-frame clones only, minus some. This repertoire includes about 140,000 clones. This CDR3 spans 16 amino acids. CDR1 LNHDA and CDR2 SQIVND come from the germline V gene (reference sequence). The sequencing input was PBMCs. The sequence came from a woman younger than 35 in good health and CMV-seronegative. The V call is TRBV19, the J call TRBJ2-5, with 9 bases aligning to TRBD1. The J call may be incorrect, as the DNA end agrees better with TRBJ2-7. CDR3 amino acids: CASSIGPGTGRHEQYF. In DNA form, the CDR3 reads TGTGCCAGTAGTATAGGTCCCGGGACAGGGCGACACGAGCAGTACTTC.